This entry lists 9 T cell receptor beta chains sequenced from one sample in a study of OX40 agonist ivuxolimab in advanced cancers. This table comes from immunoSEQ multiplex PCR, and its TCRdb copy is limited to in-frame clones, with some not included. Among about 45,000 clones listed, 75% to 90% were seen once. The starting material was CD4+ or CD8+ T cells sorted from blood, obtained in a trial of the OX40 agonist ivuxolimab. These receptors were collected from an adult with an advanced solid tumor such as melanoma, head and neck, liver or kidney cancer.

The chain combines TRBV6-1 with TRBJ2-2, with 10 bases lining up with TRBD2. Germline CDR1 is MNHNS and CDR2 is SASEGT. The CDR3 has 16 amino acids. V was pared by 4 bases and J by 1 base, with 3 bases of the junction left unmatched. The CDR3 sequence: CASSGLAGGNTGELFF. As DNA, the CDR3 is TGTGCCAGCAGTGGCTTAGCGGGAGGGAACACCGGGGAGCTGTTTTTT.

The rearrangement joins TRBV5-1 to TRBJ2-3, with D hard to call. Germline assignment: CDR1 SGHRS and CDR2 YFSETQ. Between the trimmed V and J ends, which lost 7 bases and 2 bases, there was a span of 17 bases. There are 15 residues in the CDR3. CDR3 bases: TGCGCCAGCGTACCCTCTTCCCTAAACACAGATACGCAGTATTTT. Translating gives CASVPSSLNTDTQYF. Using reference TRBV5-1 and TRBJ2-3 for the parts outside the CDR3, the full variable domain is KAGVTQTPRYLIKTRGQQVTLSCSPISGHRSVSWYQQTPGQGLQFLFEYFSETQRNKGNFPGRFSGRQFSNSRSEMNVSTLELGDSALYLCASVPSSLNTDTQYFGPGTRLTVL.

The chain is built from TRBV5-1 and TRBJ1-2, with 8 nucleotides matching TRBD1. The CDR3 length is 14 residues. After removal of 4 bases from V and 6 bases from J, the junction contained 8 bases not matched to a gene. CDR1 SGHRS and CDR2 YFSETQ come from the germline V gene. CDR3 in DNA: TGCGCCAGCAGCGGGACAACAGGGGGTGATGGCTACACCTTC. It is translated as CASSGTTGGDGYTF.

The rearrangement joins TRBV5-6 to TRBJ2-5; no clear D gene. The germline CDR1 and CDR2 sequences are SGHDT and YYEEEE. V dropped 1 base and J dropped 4 bases, with 17 bases sitting between them. The CDR3 sequence is 16 residues long. The CDR3 sequence: CASSLRTPSKGETQYF. CDR3 DNA: TGTGCCAGCAGCTTGCGGACGCCCTCGAAAGGAGAGACCCAGTACTTC.

This chain links TRBV4-1 with TRBJ2-5; D gene unclear. V lost 3 bases and J lost 5, with 10 bases in between. Germline CDR1 MGHRA, CDR2 YSYEKL. The CDR3 has 13 amino acids. CDR3 DNA sequence: TGCGCCAGCAGCCAGTTCTTCTACGAGACCCAGTACTTC. It yields the protein CASSQFFYETQYF.

The gene calls are TRBV28 and TRBJ2-2; 9 bases map to TRBD1. Germline lookup yields CDR1 MDHEN and CDR2 SYDVKM. V lost 4 bases to trimming and J lost 7 bases; unmatched junction nucleotides: 10. This CDR3 comprises 16 residues. The CDR3 bases are TGTGCCAGCAGTTCGACCTCCGGGACAGGGATCGGGGAGCTGTTTTTT. Amino acid sequence: CASSSTSGTGIGELFF.

V and J are TRBV5-1 and TRBJ2-1, with TRBD1 matching over 9 bases. Germline V CDR1 and CDR2: SGHRS, YFSETQ. This CDR3 has 15 residues. The V segment lost 1 base and the J segment 5 bases; nucleotides outside the gene matches: 4. This chain's CDR3 is CASSLRTGENNEQFF. DNA of the CDR3: TGCGCCAGCAGCTTGCGGACAGGGGAAAACAATGAGCAGTTCTTC.

The chain couples TRBV7-9 to TRBJ2-5; weak D call: TRBD2 (5 bases). In germline, CDR1 is SEHNR, CDR2 FQNEAQ (reference sequence). The CDR3 loop spans 13 amino acids. Trimming removed 5 bases from V and 5 bases from J, with 12 bases in between. The CDR3 DNA reads TGTGCCAGCAGCCTCGCCTCGGGGGAGACCCAGTACTTC. Protein: CASSLASGETQYF.

The V call is TRBV27, the J call TRBJ2-7; no clear D gene. CDR1 and CDR2 (germline): MNHEY, SMNVEV (reference sequence). CDR3 length: 13 residues. V was cut by 0 bases and J by 7 bases, with 10 bases left in between. As DNA, the CDR3 is TGTGCCAGCAGTTTATCGACCCCCCCTGAGCAGTACTTC. Protein sequence: CASSLSTPPEQYF.